A few counts support the clone carrying this T cell receptor beta chain. Its cognate antigen is unknown. This sample is drawn from a study of cytomegalovirus exposure and HLA in healthy donors. Points from the study as a whole: In a later analysis, parvovirus B19, influenza, CMV and Epstein-Barr virus appeared linked to several top co-occurrence clusters. In vitro assays verified that a few CMV-associated chains recognized CMV antigens specifically. A later analysis, which compared TCR beta chains of equal frequency, found the HLA-associated ones more clonally expanded. Some V segments (TRBV6-2 and TRBV6-3 among them) were excluded as indistinguishable.

The PCR used 60 Vbeta and 13 Jbeta primers. Assay: immunoSEQ multiplex PCR; the TCRdb copy retains only in-frame clones and omits some. The data hold approximately 100,000 clones, with around 10% observed a single time. V was pared by 7 bases and J by 2 bases, with 9 bases between. CDR1 and CDR2 from the germline V gene are LNHDA and SQIVND (reference sequence). The CDR3 is made up of 13 amino acids. Specimen: PBMCs. This TCR came from a man aged 45 to 65 in good health and CMV-seropositive. The chain is built from TRBV19 and TRBJ1-5; D is perhaps TRBD1 (5 bases). CDR3 nucleotides: TGTGCCAGTAAGGAGACAGGCAATCAGCCCCAGCATTTT. Its translation is CASKETGNQPQHF.